The clone carrying this T cell receptor beta chain occurred once. Its antigen is currently unknown. The sample is drawn from a study of immune heterogeneity within non-small cell lung tumors. Trimming took off 2 bases at V and 1 base at J, with 9 bases between the two ends. CDR1 and CDR2 from the germline V gene are LGHNA and YNFKEQ. This CDR3 spans 14 amino acids. TCRs were amplified from about 560 ng gDNA of bulk tumor per sample. Surgeons took several biopsies per primary tumor, spaced far apart, during surgery. Untreated, newly diagnosed non-small cell lung cancer patients underwent curative surgery. TCR beta CDR3 was amplified by multiplex PCR, first round 10 to 11 cycles, 32 V and 13 J primers. TCRdb passed the multiplex PCR reads through MiXCR, listing each CDR3 protein once. This table holds 14,000 to 15,000 distinct CDR3 sequences, about 30% found once. The study's findings and limits: The study found identical dominant CDR3 beta clonotypes recurring across tumor sites within a patient, alongside site-unique high-frequency clones.

The specimen sequenced was lung tumor tissue. J is TRBJ2-7 and V is TRBV4-2, with a weak D call TRBD2 (6 bases). This TCR came from a man aged 40-49 years with non-small cell lung cancer. CDR3 in DNA: TGTGCCAGCAGCCAACACGGGACTTCCTACGAGCAGTACTTC. Amino acid sequence: CASSQHGTSYEQYF.